The 11 T cell receptor beta chains below all came from one sample that was sequenced in a study of blood T cell repertoires in COVID-19. Generated by immunoSEQ multiplex PCR, the TCRdb table keeps only in-frame clones and is missing some. The sample contains some 200,000 clones, roughly 86% of which appear only once. Input material: peripheral blood. The receptors come from a woman in her 40s with acute or convalescent COVID-19.

The chain links TRBV4-1 to TRBJ1-4; a possible D gene is TRBD1 (5 bases). CDR1 and CDR2 from the germline V gene are MGHRA and YSYEKL. The V and J ends lost 0 bases and 6 bases respectively, with 20 bases between them. The CDR3 has 18 amino acids. As DNA, the CDR3 is TGCGCCAGCAGCCAAGATCCCAGGGTCTTCTTCCTGGATGAAAAACTGTTTTTT. It is translated as CASSQDPRVFFLDEKLFF.

The rearrangement uses TRBV14 and TRBJ1-1; D remains unclear. The CDR3 totals 15 residues. The ends were cut back, 4 bases at V and 0 bases at J, with 12 bases in the middle. Germline loops: CDR1 SGHDN, CDR2 FVKESK. CDR3 nucleotides: TGTGCCAGCAGCCTTGTCAGGAACATGAACACTGAAGCTTTCTTT. Its protein product is CASSLVRNMNTEAFF. Using reference TRBV14 and TRBJ1-1 for the parts outside the CDR3, the full variable domain is EAGVTQFPSHSVIEKGQTVTLRCDPISGHDNLYWYRRVMGKEIKFLLHFVKESKQDESGMPNNRFLAERTGGTYSTLKVQPAELEDSGVYFCASSLVRNMNTEAFFGQGTRLTVV.

V gene TRBV7-8 combines with J gene TRBJ1-2; the D gene is possibly TRBD1 (5 bases). The germline gives CDR1 SGHVS, CDR2 FQNEAQ. This CDR3 region has 15 residues. The germline V and J ends were trimmed by 1 base and 1 base, with 10 bases remaining between them. The CDR3 sequence: CASSLDIGGNYGYTF. CDR3 DNA sequence: TGTGCCAGCAGCTTAGATATCGGGGGTAACTATGGCTACACCTTC. The full variable domain, rest sourced from reference TRBV7-8 and TRBJ1-2, is GAGVSQSPRYKVAKRGQDVALRCDPISGHVSLFWYQQALGQGPEFLTYFQNEAQLDKSGLPSDRFFAERPEGSVSTLKIQRTQQEDSAVYLCASSLDIGGNYGYTFGSGTRLTVV.

The chain is built from TRBV7-2 and TRBJ1-5, with 7 nucleotides matching TRBD1. The germline V gene has CDR1 SGHTA and CDR2 FQGNSA. The CDR3 runs 14 residues. The V gene end was trimmed by 1 base and the J gene end by 6 bases; junction bases not matched to a gene: 3. The CDR3: CASSLGGQLQPQHF. The CDR3 region has the DNA TGTGCCAGCAGCTTAGGGGGACAGCTTCAGCCCCAGCATTTT.

The chain couples TRBV7-2 to TRBJ2-1, with 9 bases lining up with TRBD2. V shed 3 bases and J 8 bases; nucleotides not matched to a gene: 5. The V gene's germline CDR1 is SGHTA and CDR2 FQGNSA. CDR3 length: 14 amino acids. In DNA form, the CDR3 reads TGTGCCAGCAGCTTGGGCGGGAGGGTTGATGAGCAGTTCTTC. Protein product: CASSLGGRVDEQFF.

In regard to this clone: Other DNA sequences in this specimen translate into the identical CDR3. V and J are TRBV27 and TRBJ1-1, with D unclear. The CDR3 has 13 residues. Germline CDR1 MNHEY, CDR2 SMNVEV (reference sequence). The germline V and J ends were trimmed by 3 bases and 1 base, with 6 bases remaining between them. In nucleotides, the CDR3 is TGTGCCAGCAGTTTGGGCCAGAACACTGAAGCTTTCTTT. Translating it yields CASSLGQNTEAFF.

The gene calls are TRBV24-1 and TRBJ2-7, with 11 bases fitting TRBD2. J gave up 0 bases and V 6 bases, and 9 bases lay outside the gene matches. The CDR3 is 17 residues long. Germline CDR1 reads KGHDR; CDR2 reads SFDVKD. The DNA of the CDR3 is TGTGCCACCAGTAAACCGGGACTAGCGGATGACTCCTACGAGCAGTACTTC. Translation: CATSKPGLADDSYEQYF.

This clone is a singleton in its sample. The V and J genes are TRBV5-5 and TRBJ2-7; a weak D match, TRBD2 (5 bases). Germline CDR1 and CDR2: SGHKS and YYEKEE (reference sequence). The CDR3 totals 11 residues. The V end lost 1 base, the J end lost 7 bases, and 6 bases lay between the germline ends. The CDR3 protein is CASSLPGEQYF. In DNA form, the CDR3 reads TGTGCCAGCAGCTTGCCGGGGGAGCAGTACTTC.

The chain recombines TRBV11-2 with TRBJ2-3; 7 bases align to TRBD2. The V gene's germline CDR1 is SGHAT and CDR2 FQNNGV. The junction had 9 bases not matched to a gene; V was cut back by 5 bases and J by 4 bases. The CDR3 is 15 residues long. CDR3 sequence reads: CASSTPGLSADTQYF. The CDR3 DNA reads TGTGCCAGCAGCACCCCGGGACTATCAGCAGATACGCAGTATTTT.

This sequence joins TRBV6-5 and TRBJ2-7; TRBD1 aligns across 10 bases. This CDR3 comprises 15 residues. Germline V gives CDR1 MNHEY, CDR2 SVGAGI. The ends lost 6 bases at V and 2 bases at J; junction bases unmatched: 7. The CDR3 protein is CASSYRDRGTYEQYF. CDR3 sequence (DNA): TGTGCCAGCAGCTACAGGGACAGGGGTACCTACGAGCAGTACTTC.

Only a few counts were recorded for this clone. The chain combines TRBV11-2 with TRBJ1-3; no reliable D call. Germline lookup yields CDR1 SGHAT and CDR2 FQNNGV. V was cut by 5 bases and J by 4 bases, with 12 bases left in between. The length of the CDR3 is 14 residues. This CDR3 reads CASSRKGAGNTIYF. CDR3 DNA sequence: TGTGCCAGCAGCCGAAAGGGAGCCGGAAACACCATATATTTT.